These T cell receptor beta chains were read from a single sample in a study of T cells after yellow fever vaccination. TCRdb called the 5' RACE reads again in MiXCR, with one record for every CDR3 protein. The table records hundreds of thousands of distinct CDR3 sequences, roughly 12% of them present only once. This material consisted of PBMCs, taken on the day of the yellow fever booster vaccination. All receptors come from a man under 40 who received the YFV17D yellow fever vaccine. The CDR3 runs from the conserved cysteine through the conserved F or W. Each record gives: clone size, D gene, V gene, J gene, CDR3 protein, CDR3 DNA. D genes are given only for firm matches. The listing skips clone size in some rows; elsewhere it reads once, few, many or a size class.

.	TRBD2	TRBV20-1	TRBJ2-3	CSAVLAGAVDTQYF	TGCAGTGCCGTACTAGCGGGAGCGGTAGATACGCAGTATTTT
few	.	TRBV20-1	TRBJ2-3	CSARSLTTFTDTQYF	TGCAGTGCTAGATCCCTTACTACATTCACAGATACGCAGTATTTT
many	TRBD2	TRBV7-2	TRBJ2-7	CASSLLLAGGEQYF	TGTGCCAGCAGCTTACTACTAGCGGGAGGCGAGCAGTACTTC
.	.	TRBV6-5	TRBJ2-3	CASSYSGVGTDTQYF	TGTGCCAGCAGTTATTCAGGGGTGGGGACAGATACGCAGTATTTT
.	.	TRBV2	TRBJ2-1	CASRAPNEQFF	TGTGCCAGCAGGGCCCCCAATGAGCAGTTCTTC
.	.	TRBV7-2	TRBJ1-4	CASSLEAGEKLFF	TGTGCCAGCAGCTTAGAGGCAGGGGAAAAACTGTTTTTT
many	.	TRBV7-2	TRBJ1-2	CASSDGPGGVDYTF	TGTGCCAGCAGCGATGGGCCCGGGGGGGTGGACTACACCTTC
.	.	TRBV29-1	TRBJ1-5	CSVETGSNQPQHF	TGCAGCGTCGAGACGGGTAGCAATCAGCCCCAGCATTTT
few	.	TRBV23-1	TRBJ2-7	CASGGGAYEQYF	TGCGCCAGCGGAGGTGGTGCTTACGAGCAGTACTTC
.	.	TRBV7-8	TRBJ1-4	CASSYPRKEFGGEKLFF	TGTGCCAGCAGCTATCCGAGAAAGGAGTTTGGAGGCGAAAAACTGTTTTTT
few	.	TRBV6-1	TRBJ2-3	CASSSRTATDTQYF	TGTGCCAGCAGCTCCCGGACTGCCACAGATACGCAGTATTTT
.	TRBD1	TRBV28	TRBJ1-4	CASRRDSHIRLFF	TGTGCCAGCAGAAGGGACAGCCATATCCGGCTGTTTTTT
many	TRBD2	TRBV11-2	TRBJ2-2	CASSTSSGRGSGELFF	TGTGCCAGCAGCACCTCTAGCGGGAGAGGTTCCGGGGAGCTGTTTTTT
few	TRBD2	TRBV4-2	TRBJ2-1	CASSQDLAGVYNEQFF	TGTGCCAGCAGCCAAGATCTAGCGGGAGTCTACAATGAGCAGTTCTTC
.	TRBD1	TRBV5-1	TRBJ2-7	CASTPGRGLYEQYF	TGCGCCAGCACACCCGGCAGGGGGCTCTACGAGCAGTACTTC
.	.	TRBV29-1	TRBJ2-5	CSVVMKKETQYF	TGCAGCGTTGTTATGAAAAAAGAGACCCAGTACTTC
many	.	TRBV10-3	TRBJ1-1	CAIGGAETEAFF	TGTGCCATCGGGGGGGCAGAGACTGAAGCTTTCTTT
many	TRBD1	TRBV11-2	TRBJ2-1	CASSSYDRGSNNEQFF	TGTGCCAGCAGCTCTTACGACAGGGGCAGCAACAATGAGCAGTTCTTC
few	TRBD1	TRBV18	TRBJ1-3	CASSPQGATSGNTIYF	TGTGCCAGCTCACCGCAGGGGGCGACCTCTGGAAACACCATATATTTT
.	TRBD2	TRBV7-2	TRBJ2-3	CASSFAGTRAEDTQYF	TGTGCCAGCAGCTTTGCCGGGACTAGGGCCGAAGATACGCAGTATTTT
.	.	TRBV2	TRBJ1-1	CASRMDRTGEAFF	TGTGCCAGCAGGATGGACAGAACAGGTGAAGCTTTCTTT
.	.	TRBV10-3	TRBJ2-7	CAIRGQFGLSSYEQYF	TGTGCCATACGGGGACAGTTCGGACTAAGCTCCTACGAGCAGTACTTC
.	.	TRBV27	TRBJ2-1	CASSHRDEQFF	TGTGCCAGCTCTCACCGGGATGAGCAGTTCTTC
.	.	TRBV4-3	TRBJ2-7	CASSQGLGQYEQYF	TGCGCCAGCAGCCAGGGGCTTGGACAGTACGAGCAGTACTTC
few	.	TRBV29-1	TRBJ2-7	CSGRMVGEQYF	TGCAGCGGAAGAATGGTTGGCGAGCAGTACTTC
few	.	TRBV15	TRBJ2-4	CATSRRAQAIAKNIQYF	TGTGCCACCAGCAGACGAGCACAGGCCATAGCCAAAAACATTCAGTACTTC
many	.	TRBV12-3/TRBV12-4	TRBJ2-3	CASSFPDQITDTQYF	TGTGCCAGCAGTTTTCCCGACCAGATCACAGATACGCAGTATTTT
.	.	TRBV9	TRBJ2-1	CVSARWGANEQFF	TGTGTCAGCGCCCGGTGGGGGGCCAATGAGCAGTTCTTC
.	.	TRBV6-2/TRBV6-3	TRBJ1-2	CASSRGYGYTF	TGTGCCAGCAGCAGGGGCTATGGCTACACCTTC
.	.	TRBV20-1	TRBJ2-7	CSARVGKKLDEQYF	TGCAGTGCTAGAGTGGGTAAAAAGTTGGACGAGCAGTACTTC
.	TRBD1	TRBV7-8	TRBJ2-7	CASSLVDRGGEQYF	TGTGCCAGCAGCTTAGTGGACAGGGGAGGCGAGCAGTACTTC
.	.	TRBV24-1	TRBJ2-5	CATSERDNAKETQYF	TGTGCCACCAGTGAAAGGGACAATGCGAAAGAGACCCAGTACTTC
few	.	TRBV29-1	TRBJ2-5	CSVGGQVQETQYF	TGCAGCGTTGGGGGGCAGGTCCAAGAGACCCAGTACTTC
.	TRBD1	TRBV3-1	TRBJ1-1	CASSHPVETGSASEAFF	TGTGCCAGCAGCCATCCGGTGGAGACAGGGTCGGCAAGTGAAGCTTTCTTT
.	TRBD2	TRBV4-2	TRBJ2-1	CASSPRTSGVYNEQFF	TGTGCCAGCAGCCCGAGGACTAGCGGGGTGTACAATGAGCAGTTCTTC
few	.	TRBV15	TRBJ2-3	CATRRGLADTQYF	TGTGCCACACGCCGGGGGTTAGCAGATACGCAGTATTTT
few	TRBD2	TRBV6-1	TRBJ2-7	CASSKLAGPYEQYF	TGTGCCAGCAGTAAACTAGCGGGGCCCTACGAGCAGTACTTC
few	TRBD2	TRBV7-2	TRBJ2-3	CASSFTSGMTDTQYF	TGTGCCAGCAGCTTTACTAGCGGGATGACAGATACGCAGTATTTT
few	.	TRBV6-2/TRBV6-3	TRBJ1-2	CASSYGGFNYGYTF	TGTGCCAGCAGTTACGGGGGATTCAACTATGGCTACACCTTC
few	.	TRBV24-1	TRBJ1-2	CATRGSYGYTF	TGTGCCACCCGGGGCAGCTATGGCTACACCTTC
few	.	TRBV12-3/TRBV12-4	TRBJ1-1	CASNPTRQLMNTEAFF	TGTGCCAGCAACCCGACGAGACAGCTGATGAACACTGAAGCTTTCTTT
.	.	TRBV12-3/TRBV12-4	TRBJ1-1	CASSFYRMNTEAFF	TGTGCCAGCAGTTTCTACAGAATGAACACTGAAGCTTTCTTT
.	TRBD2	TRBV7-2	TRBJ2-7	CASSLVSSGRIHEQYF	TGTGCCAGCAGCTTAGTCTCTAGCGGGAGGATCCACGAGCAGTACTTC
.	TRBD1	TRBV19	TRBJ2-7	CASSTHRGSALEQYF	TGTGCCAGTAGTACGCACAGGGGGTCTGCTCTCGAGCAGTACTTC
many	TRBD1	TRBV18	TRBJ2-5	CASSPRGQETQYF	TGTGCCAGCTCACCAAGGGGGCAGGAGACCCAGTACTTC
.	TRBD1	TRBV29-1	TRBJ1-2	CSVVLWDRGDGYTF	TGCAGCGTTGTTCTTTGGGACAGGGGTGACGGCTACACCTTC
.	.	TRBV4-3	TRBJ2-7	CASSRAQGNYEQYF	TGCGCCAGCAGCCGCGCCCAGGGCAACTACGAGCAGTACTTC
many	TRBD2	TRBV12-3/TRBV12-4	TRBJ2-3	CASSFAGGTSTDTQYF	TGTGCCAGCAGTTTCGCGGGAGGCACTAGCACAGATACGCAGTATTTT
few	.	TRBV20-1	TRBJ2-7	CSARERGTSPTEQYF	TGCAGTGCTAGAGAACGGGGTACTAGCCCGACCGAGCAGTACTTC
few	TRBD1	TRBV10-3	TRBJ1-1	CAISEGTGEAFF	TGTGCCATCAGTGAAGGGACAGGAGAAGCTTTCTTT
.	.	TRBV5-1	TRBJ2-5	CASSPQIFQETQYF	TGCGCCAGCAGCCCACAGATTTTTCAAGAGACCCAGTACTTC
few	TRBD2	TRBV27	TRBJ2-5	CASSPGLAGAGKTQYF	TGTGCCAGCAGTCCAGGACTAGCGGGAGCAGGGAAGACCCAGTACTTC
few	.	TRBV6-2/TRBV6-3	TRBJ2-7	CASSPPGGGLYEQYF	TGTGCCAGCAGTCCCCCCGGTGGCGGGCTCTACGAGCAGTACTTC
.	TRBD2	TRBV23-1	TRBJ2-7	CASSTSGRSSYEQYF	TGCGCCAGCAGTACTAGCGGGAGAAGCTCCTACGAGCAGTACTTC